This T cell receptor (beta chain) was sequenced during a study of blood T cell repertoires in COVID-19. Overall study: From the United States, Italy and Spain came samples of acute and convalescent COVID-19.

The CDR3 has 17 amino acids. V was trimmed by 3 bases and J by 1 base, leaving 15 bases between them. Germline CDR1 MDHEN, CDR2 SYDVKM. Participant-reported clinical history was the basis for cohort assignment. Assay used: immunoSEQ multiplex PCR; TCRdb lists only in-frame clones, some missing. The sample carries some 150,000 clones, around 87% recorded once. Sequenced: PBMCs or T cells enriched from blood (not recorded which). The chain joins TRBV28 to TRBJ1-4; tentatively, D is TRBD1 (6 bases). The clonotype originates from a woman aged 25 to 39 with acute COVID-19. Here the CDR3 DNA reads TGTGCCAGCAGTTTTTTCACATTCAGGGGAACTAATGAAAAACTGTTTTTT. It yields the protein CASSFFTFRGTNEKLFF.